These 18 T cell receptor beta chains were all obtained from the same sample, sequenced in a study of CD8+CD57+ T cells in acquired aplastic anemia. Patients chosen for sequencing had shown CD8+CD57+ cell expansion by flow cytometry. Investigators profiled TCR beta VDJ and CDR3 from genomic DNA template. TCRdb ran MiXCR on the reads and lists one entry per CDR3 protein. This sample has about 160,000 distinct CDR3 sequences, with around 48% found just once. Sequencing was carried out using sorted CD4+, CD8+, or CD8+CD57+ T cells (not recorded which) from PBMCs. The receptors shown here come from a human donor with aplastic anemia.

Remarks on this clonotype: Mismatch with germline at one junction end may stem from a read error. V usage is TRBV6-1 and J usage is TRBJ1-1; weak D call: TRBD1 (5 bases). The CDR3 has 11 amino acids. The germline CDR1 and CDR2 sequences are MNHNS and SASEGT. CDR3 nucleotides: TGTGCCAGCATCGGGACGAATGAAGCTTCCTTT. This sequence encodes CASIGTNEASF.

V is TRBV19 and J is TRBJ1-3, with 10 bases identical to TRBD1. Germline CDR1 reads LNHDA; CDR2 reads SQIVND (reference sequence). V dropped 5 bases and J dropped 0; count of bases not matched to a gene: 7. The CDR3 extends over 17 amino acids. The CDR3 sequence: CASSAGQGILSGNTIYF. CDR3 bases: TGTGCCAGTAGTGCGGGACAGGGGATACTCTCTGGAAACACCATATATTTT.

This chain connects TRBV29-1 to TRBJ2-7, with D possibly matching TRBD1 (6 bases). Germline V CDR1 and CDR2: SQVTM, ANQGSEA. Trimming shortened V by 2 bases and J by 5 bases, and 10 bases separated the two germline ends. This CDR3 has 12 residues. Here the CDR3 DNA reads TGCAGCGTTGAAACCAGGGGAGACGAGCAGTACTTC. As protein: CSVETRGDEQYF.

The rearrangement links TRBV12-3 or TRBV12-4 to TRBJ1-2, with D hard to call. The V gene lost 6 bases and the J gene lost 4 bases, with 6 bases spanning the gap. The CDR3 has 11 residues. CDR3 amino acids: CASSYRYGYTF. Here the CDR3 DNA reads TGTGCCAGCAGCTACCGCTATGGCTACACCTTC.

This clonotype showed up just once. The V call is TRBV7-2, the J call TRBJ2-3; D remains unclear. The germline V gene encodes CDR1 SGHTA and CDR2 FQGNSA. The CDR3 is made up of 12 amino acids. The germline V and J ends were trimmed by 4 bases and 6 bases, with 8 bases remaining between them. The CDR3, as DNA: TGTGCCAGCAGCTGGAGAGTGGATACGCAGTATTTT. Its translation is CASSWRVDTQYF.

This rearrangement joins TRBV10-1 to TRBJ2-3, with 7 nucleotides matching TRBD2. Germline V CDR1 and CDR2: WNHNN, SYGVQD (reference sequence). This CDR3 spans 20 amino acids. The trim removed 4 bases at V and 4 bases at J, leaving 23 bases unmatched. The DNA of the CDR3 is TGCGCCAGCAGTGTAGGAGCTGCGGGAGACAACACTTTTTGTGCAGATACGCAGTATTTT. It yields the protein CASSVGAAGDNTFCADTQYF.

The chain couples TRBV11-1 to TRBJ2-3, with 7 bases lining up with TRBD2. The length of the CDR3 is 16 residues. With V trimmed by 8 bases and J by 4 bases, 15 bases remained unmatched. Germline V gene lookup returns CDR1 SGHAT and CDR2 FQDESV (reference sequence). The CDR3 DNA is TGTGCCAGCGTTTCCGTAGGGCGGGGGAGACCAGATACGCAGTATTTT. Its translation is CASVSVGRGRPDTQYF.

A few counts support this clonotype. The chain uses TRBV10-3 and TRBJ2-5; unclear D gene. The CDR3 spans 15 residues. CDR1 and CDR2 (germline): ENHRY, SYGVKD. Trimming shortened V by 0 bases and J by 5 bases, and 13 bases separated the two germline ends. This chain's CDR3 is CAISESQESRETQYF. The CDR3 DNA reads as TGTGCCATCAGTGAGTCGCAGGAATCAAGGGAGACCCAGTACTTC.

As to this clonotype: A read error is possible here, since a much larger clone lies one base away. This rearrangement joins TRBV4-1 to TRBJ2-3; 8 nucleotides align to TRBD2. Germline V gives CDR1 MGHRA, CDR2 YSYEKL. This CDR3 spans 17 amino acids. This CDR3 is CASSQEQGSGNTDSQYF. DNA for the CDR3: TGCGCCAGCAGCCAAGAGCAAGGTAGCGGGAACACAGATTCGCAGTATTTT.

This clonotype was detected once. Mismatch with germline at one junction end may stem from a read error. V usage is TRBV15 and J usage is TRBJ2-5, with 11 nucleotides matching TRBD2. There are 15 residues in the CDR3. Per germline, CDR1 LNHNV and CDR2 YYDKDF (reference sequence). The CDR3 sequence: CGDGLAGGHQEAQYF. The CDR3 bases are TGTGGGGACGGACTAGCGGGCGGACACCAAGAGGCCCAGTACTTC.

The V call is TRBV12-3 or TRBV12-4, the J call TRBJ2-7; D might be TRBD1 (7 bases). V lost 0 bases and J lost 4, with 13 bases in between. The CDR3 is 15 residues long. The CDR3 bases are TGTGCCAGCAGTTTAGCGCGGGACAGAGGTTACGAGCAGTACTTC. It yields the protein CASSLARDRGYEQYF.

At least ten counts were recorded for this clonotype. CDR3 sequence reads: CASSGVLGSGEQYF. The CDR3 nucleotides read TGTGCCAGCAGTGGAGTTCTGGGGAGTGGCGAGCAGTACTTC. This sequence joins TRBV2 and TRBJ2-7; D perhaps matches TRBD2 (5 bases). CDR3 size: 14 residues. CDR1 and CDR2 (germline): SNHLY, FYNNEI. The V and J ends lost 4 bases and 6 bases respectively, with 16 bases between them.

This clonotype was picked up many times. The chain joins TRBV9 to TRBJ1-3; no reliable D call. V lost 3 bases and J lost 0, with 4 bases in between. Per germline, CDR1 SGDLS and CDR2 YYNGEE. CDR3 length: 13 residues. DNA for the CDR3: TGTGCCAGCAGCGCCTTCTCTGGAAACACCATATATTTT. Translating gives CASSAFSGNTIYF. Looking up the rest from reference TRBV9 and TRBJ1-3 gives the full variable domain: DSGVTQTPKHLITATGQRVTLRCSPRSGDLSVYWYQQSLDQGLQFLIQYYNGEERAKGNILERFSAQQFPDLHSELNLSSLELGDSALYFCASSAFSGNTIYFGEGSWLTVV.

The rearrangement uses TRBV7-2 and TRBJ1-6, with D possibly matching TRBD1 (5 bases). The length of the CDR3 is 14 residues. Per the germline V gene, CDR1 is SGHTA and CDR2 is FQGNSA. The V gene lost 4 bases and the J gene lost 8 bases, with 12 bases spanning the gap. In nucleotides, the CDR3 is TGTGCCAGCAGCTCGGGACGGTTAGATTCACCCCTCCACTTT. Encoded protein: CASSSGRLDSPLHF.

CDR3 DNA sequence: TGCAGTGCTAGTGGAGTCGATAGCACAGATACGCAGTATTTT. This codes for CSASGVDSTDTQYF. The V and J genes are TRBV20-1 and TRBJ2-3, with unresolved D. The CDR3 spans 14 residues. The germline V and J ends were trimmed by 3 bases and 0 bases, with 10 bases remaining between them. CDR1 and CDR2 from the germline V gene are DFQATT and SNEGSKA (reference sequence).

The chain couples TRBV7-9 to TRBJ2-7; TRBD1 aligns across 8 bases. The CDR3 consists of 15 residues. Germline CDR1 is SEHNR and CDR2 is FQNEAQ (reference sequence). Trimming removed 6 bases from V and 3 bases from J; junction bases left unmatched: 10. Here the CDR3 reads CASSPRTGLNYEQYF. The DNA of the CDR3 is TGTGCCAGCAGTCCACGGACAGGGCTGAACTACGAGCAGTACTTC.

V is TRBV24-1 and J is TRBJ2-5, with TRBD2 as a possible D gene (5 bases). Germline CDR1 reads KGHDR; CDR2 reads SFDVKD. The CDR3 extends over 17 amino acids. The V end was cut by 4 bases, the J end by 1 base, with 18 bases between. The CDR3 reads CATSELSGWPLQETQYF. CDR3 nucleotides: TGTGCCACCAGTGAACTGAGCGGATGGCCTCTCCAAGAGACCCAGTACTTC.

The V gene is TRBV3-1, the J gene TRBJ2-3; D gene ambiguous. The V end was cut by 5 bases, the J end by 3 bases, with 18 bases between. Germline-derived CDR1 and CDR2 are LGHDT and YNNKEL (reference sequence). The length of the CDR3 is 16 residues. CDR3 amino acids: CASSTSRNIGTDTQYF. The CDR3 DNA reads TGTGCCAGCAGCACCTCGAGAAATATCGGGACAGATACGCAGTATTTT.